The clone carrying this TCR beta chain appeared many times. Its cognate antigen is unknown. The data originate from a study of T cells in Graves' hyperthyroidism and ophthalmopathy. The study, taken as a whole, reports: Separation of ophthalmopathy from stable hyperthyroidism was achieved by a 13 V-J model.

There are 15 residues in the CDR3. Germline trimming cut 7 bases from V and 8 bases from J; bases unmatched to any gene: 14. Among the patients, aged 18 to 65, hyperthyroidism was newly diagnosed and had lasted under 2 months. Diagnoses rested on clinical symptoms, serum thyroxine and TRAb, thyroid ultrasound and orbital computed tomography. Amplified regions were TCR beta CDR3 sequences from RNA transcripts. HTBI primers were employed in a first-round RT-PCR of the TCR CDR3. MiXCR was run by TCRdb on the multiplex PCR reads, yielding one entry per CDR3 protein. This sample yields approximately 300,000 distinct CDR3 sequences, of which around 17% are seen a single time; approximately 33% belongs to the top ten.

The sample comprised blood. The V gene is TRBV12-3 or TRBV12-4, the J gene TRBJ2-1, with 7 bases matching TRBD2. The receptor was isolated from a man aged 30-40 years with Graves' hyperthyroidism. CDR3 region: CASTPRAGVSDEQFF. The CDR3 DNA follows: TGTGCCAGCACCCCGCGGGCGGGGGTTAGCGATGAGCAGTTCTTC.